Listed here are 3 T cell receptor beta chains from one sample, sequenced in a study of neurological immune-mediated disorders. TCRdb reanalysed the 5' RACE reads using MiXCR and keeps one entry per CDR3 protein. Among tens of thousands of distinct CDR3 sequences listed, about 3% were seen once. The sample taken for sequencing was PBMCs. The origin of the receptors is a man aged 40-55 years with multiple sclerosis.

This clonotype occurred many times. The rearrangement joins TRBV12-3 or TRBV12-4 to TRBJ1-1; D is perhaps TRBD1 (6 bases). V dropped 3 bases and J dropped 0 bases, with 17 bases sitting between them. The CDR3 length is 17 residues. The CDR3 protein is CASSFSTGGGMNTEAFF. The CDR3 bases are TGTGCCAGCAGTTTCTCGACAGGTGGGGGGATGAACACTGAAGCTTTCTTT.

This clonotype appeared many times. V is TRBV10-3 and J is TRBJ2-5; tentative D call: TRBD1 (5 bases). Germline CDR1 ENHRY, CDR2 SYGVKD. The CDR3 length is 13 residues. With 7 bases removed from V and 3 bases from J, the gap between germline ends came to 12 bases. DNA of the CDR3: TGTGCCATCAAAACGGCAGGGAAAGAGACCCAGTACTTC. It is translated as CAIKTAGKETQYF.

This clonotype was seen repeatedly, ten times or more. CDR3 sequence (DNA): TGTGCCACCAGCAAATCGGACAAATATTATCCCCAGCATTTT. Protein sequence: CATSKSDKYYPQHF. The chain employs TRBV15 and TRBJ1-5, with D perhaps TRBD1 (5 bases). Trimming removed 4 bases from V and 10 bases from J, with 17 bases in between. The CDR3 covers 14 residues. Germline CDR1 LNHNV, CDR2 YYDKDF (reference sequence).